This T cell receptor (beta chain) was profiled in a study of T cells in Graves' hyperthyroidism and ophthalmopathy. This clonotype was detected ten times or more. This CDR3 region has 13 residues. In germline, CDR1 is SQVTM, CDR2 ANQGSEA. The germline V and J ends were trimmed by 4 bases and 5 bases, with 11 bases remaining between them. RNA transcripts gave rise to amplified TCR beta CDR3 regions. Carried out on the TCR CDR3, a first-round RT-PCR used the HTBI primer set. TCRdb ran MiXCR on the multiplex PCR reads and lists one entry per CDR3 protein. The table lists a few hundred thousand distinct CDR3 sequences, more than 45% of them singletons.

The chain couples TRBV29-1 to TRBJ1-4, with D possibly TRBD1 on 6 matching bases. The clonotype was recovered from a woman younger than 35 with Graves' hyperthyroidism. Sequencing was carried out using peripheral blood or thyroid tissue (not recorded which). This CDR3 reads CSVGGGGNEKLFF. CDR3 bases: TGCAGCGTTGGAGGTGGGGGCAATGAAAAACTGTTTTTT.